One and the same sample provided the 3 T cell receptor beta chains below, sequenced in a study of T-cell reconstitution after alpha-beta-depleted transplantation in children. TCRbeta library construction was performed incorporating unique molecular identifiers. In TCRdb, the PCR reads were re-called with MiXCR into one record per CDR3 protein. Of a few hundred thousand distinct CDR3 sequences listed, over 25% were seen once; the top ten hold under 45%. Sequencing used PBMCs, obtained before TCRalphabeta/CD19-depleted stem cell transplant. All receptors derive from a boy younger than two with Wiskott-Aldrich syndrome, due to receive a stem cell transplant.

This chain joins TRBV20-1 and TRBJ1-2, with 7 bases that match TRBD1. Losses at the gene ends were 6 bases for V and 8 bases for J; bases not matched to a gene: 12. Germline V lookup: CDR1 DFQATT, CDR2 SNEGSKA (reference sequence). The CDR3 has 13 amino acids. The CDR3 sequence: CSALPQGGRGYTF. The DNA of the CDR3 is TGCAGTGCCTTACCCCAGGGGGGCAGGGGCTACACCTTC.

The CDR3 region is CASSLVVAIGTDTQYF. CDR3 sequence (DNA): TGCGCCAGCAGCTTGGTAGTAGCAATTGGCACAGATACGCAGTATTTT. V and J are TRBV5-1 and TRBJ2-3; D gene unclear. Per germline, CDR1 SGHRS and CDR2 YFSETQ. V was shortened by 0 bases and J by 1 base, with 12 bases between the two germline ends. The CDR3 has 16 residues.

This chain connects TRBV12-3 or TRBV12-4 to TRBJ2-7, with 14 bases matching TRBD2. V lost 6 bases, J lost 7 bases, and 8 bases stayed unmatched. The CDR3 consists of 15 residues. The CDR3 spells CASSRGLAGVREQYF. The CDR3 region has the DNA TGTGCCAGCAGCCGGGGACTAGCGGGAGTTAGAGAGCAGTACTTC.